This T cell receptor beta chain was sequenced for a study of T-cell reconstitution after alpha-beta-depleted transplantation in children (dated by TCRdb to 2016 to 2017). In the study overall: The study quantitatively tracked T-cell immune reconstitution after TCRalphabeta/CD19-depleted allogeneic hematopoietic cell transplantation in children using TCR repertoire profiling.

What the authors observed across the whole study: Over the following months the frequencies of hyperexpanded clones went down, and after one year T-cell counts and TCRbeta diversity were mostly credited to newly produced T cells. About two months after transplant, the apparently early recovery of alphabetaT-cell counts reportedly depended on just several hundred clones that had expanded rapidly and came from non-depleted graft cells. In some patients, high TCRbeta diversity at day 60 was attributed to recipient T cells and intrathymic progenitors that had survived conditioning.

Preparation of the library involved PCR. This sample was sequenced with an Illumina HiSeq 2500. TCR library preparation used molecular barcoding, with unique molecular identifiers applied to normalize quantification of the TCRbeta repertoire. The raw public reads went through TCRdb reprocessing: fastp at Q25, MiXCR clone calling, in-frame beta chains kept. CDR3 protein sequences are deduplicated, and each keeps its most common genes and DNA. The sample yields a few hundred thousand distinct CDR3 sequences; 25% to 30% were counted once. Less than 40% of the sample belongs to the ten largest clones. The CDR3 numbers 12 residues from cysteine through phenylalanine. Only the CDR3 region is kept as DNA, spanning 36 bases read in frame from base 1. Looking up the germline V gene (reference sequence) yields CDR1 LGHDT and CDR2 YNNKEL. The junction carries 13 bases between V and J, which are trimmed by 6 bases and 9 bases respectively.

This specimen's treatment or condition label, per the study, means: allogeneic hematopoietic cell transplantation with graft depleted of TCRalphabeta T cells and CD19 B cells. The transplant recipients were children given TCRalphabeta/CD19-depleted allogeneic hematopoietic cell grafts. This clonotype was counted a few times. The antigen it recognizes is unknown. Nothing much larger sits one base from this clone, and base qualities are not available. The rearranged segments are TRBV3-1 and TRBJ2-3; the D call is possibly TRBD1 or TRBD2, each sharing 5 bases. This sequence originates from a boy under three years old with Wiskott-Aldrich syndrome, due to receive a stem cell transplant. Sequencing was performed on PBMCs, taken before TCRalphabeta/CD19-depleted stem cell transplant. The CDR3 protein sequence reads: CASRGPRRTQYF. The base sequence is TGTGCCAGCAGGGGACCTCGGAGAACGCAGTATTTT.